These 27 T cell receptor beta chains were sequenced from one sample in a study of blood T cell repertoires in COVID-19. Using immunoSEQ multiplex PCR, the repertoire was profiled, and TCRdb retains in-frame clones only, with some absent. The sample yields about 180,000 clones, about 85% seen once. What was sequenced was peripheral blood. The receptors here all came from a man older than 75 with COVID-19, enrolled during active disease.

The chain combines TRBV7-3 with TRBJ2-1; D might be TRBD1 (7 bases). The CDR3 totals 15 residues. CDR1 and CDR2 from the germline V gene are SGHTA and FQGTGA. Trimming left V 4 bases short and J 7 bases short, with 17 bases between. For the CDR3, the DNA is TGTGCCAGCAGCTCGGGACCAGGGGGGCAAAATGAGCAGTTCTTC. It translates to CASSSGPGGQNEQFF.

V gene TRBV7-9 combines with J gene TRBJ1-4; 8 positions match TRBD1. Germline V gene sequence: CDR1 SEHNR, CDR2 FQNEAQ (reference sequence). With 4 bases clipped from V and 6 bases from J, the junction kept 10 bases outside the gene matches. CDR3 length: 16 residues. The CDR3 nucleotides are TGTGCCAGCAGCTCCCGGACAGGGCGTATGGATGAAAAACTGTTTTTT. Amino acid sequence: CASSSRTGRMDEKLFF.

This sequence joins TRBV19 and TRBJ2-5, with TRBD1 matching 8 bases. The germline gives CDR1 LNHDA, CDR2 SQIVND (reference sequence). The CDR3 contains 14 residues. V dropped 6 bases and J dropped 5; count of bases not matched to a gene: 8. The CDR3 bases are TGTGCCAGTAGCCTGACAGGGGCCGGGGAGACCCAGTACTTC. Translated: CASSLTGAGETQYF.

This clone was found once. CDR3 coding DNA: TGCAGTGCTAGCGGGGATTTCGGCTACACCTTC. It specifies CSASGDFGYTF. V usage is TRBV20-1 and J usage is TRBJ1-2; no reliable D call. Germline values: CDR1 DFQATT, CDR2 SNEGSKA (reference sequence). There are 11 residues in the CDR3. The ends were cut back, 3 bases at V and 8 bases at J, with 10 bases in the middle.

The chain combines TRBV12-5 with TRBJ1-5; 9 bases are a match to TRBD1. The CDR3 runs 17 residues. With 3 bases clipped from V and 0 bases from J, the junction kept 6 bases outside the gene matches. Looked up from germline, CDR1 is LGHNT and CDR2 is FRNRAP. The CDR3 nucleotides read TGTGCTAGTGGTTTCGACAGGGGGGGGATTAGCAATCAGCCCCAGCATTTT. This codes for CASGFDRGGISNQPQHF.

The chain has TRBV7-9 and TRBJ2-7; tentatively, D is TRBD1 (6 bases). The CDR3 covers 15 residues. Trimming removed 2 bases from V and 4 bases from J, with 15 bases in between. Looked up from germline, CDR1 is SEHNR and CDR2 is FQNEAQ (reference sequence). In nucleotides, the CDR3 is TGTGCCAGCAGCTTACCAGGGGTCCCGGGGTACGAGCAGTACTTC. It yields the protein CASSLPGVPGYEQYF.

The table lists this clone with a count of one. This rearrangement joins TRBV5-6 to TRBJ1-5, with 11 positions matching TRBD1. The V and J ends lost 0 bases and 6 bases, in that order; junction bases with no gene match: 8. The CDR3 totals 17 residues. CDR1 is SGHDT, CDR2 YYEEEE, per germline. In DNA, the CDR3 is TGTGCCAGCAGCTTGGTTGGAGGACAGGGGGCGGGTCAGCCCCAGCATTTT. Amino acid sequence: CASSLVGGQGAGQPQHF.

V usage is TRBV11-3 and J usage is TRBJ2-3; no clear D gene. CDR1 is SGHNT and CDR2 is YENEEA in the germline V gene. This CDR3 is 15 amino acids long. V was trimmed by 2 bases and J by 0 bases, leaving 9 bases between them. CDR3 in DNA: TGTGCCAGCAGCTTAACAACCGGGAGCACAGATACGCAGTATTTT. Translated: CASSLTTGSTDTQYF.

CDR3 residues: CASSEETTGYGYTF. In nucleotides, the CDR3 is TGTGCCAGCAGTGAAGAGACAACAGGCTATGGCTACACCTTC. The J gene is TRBJ1-2, the V gene TRBV6-1; D is possibly TRBD1 (5 bases). The CDR3 is 14 residues long. The V and J ends lost 1 base and 4 bases respectively, with 10 bases between them. Germline V gene lookup returns CDR1 MNHNS and CDR2 SASEGT.

The rearrangement uses TRBV19 and TRBJ1-5; D perhaps matches TRBD1 (5 bases). The CDR3 is 14 residues long. Germline CDR1 reads LNHDA; CDR2 reads SQIVND (reference sequence). V was clipped by 4 bases and J by 2 bases, with 9 bases between them. The DNA for the CDR3 is TGTGCCAGTAGTAATGGGGGGGGCAATCAGCCCCAGCATTTT. Protein product: CASSNGGGNQPQHF.

The chain joins TRBV6-5 to TRBJ1-2; 8 nucleotides line up with TRBD1. The length of the CDR3 is 14 residues. The germline CDR1 and CDR2 sequences are MNHEY and SVGAGI. With V trimmed by 6 bases and J by 4 bases, 7 bases remained unmatched. CDR3 loop: CASSPQGAGYGYTF. The CDR3 nucleotides read TGTGCCAGCAGCCCCCAGGGGGCGGGCTATGGCTACACCTTC.

This chain joins TRBV7-2 and TRBJ2-2; D is possibly TRBD2 (5 bases). CDR3 length equals 13 residues. V was trimmed by 7 bases and J by 7 bases, leaving 13 bases between them. CDR1 SGHTA and CDR2 FQGNSA come from the germline V gene. The CDR3 DNA follows: TGTGCCAGCACCAGATGGGGAGACGGGGAGCTGTTTTTT. Its protein is CASTRWGDGELFF.

This chain uses TRBV11-2 with TRBJ2-5; 11 positions match TRBD2. Germline CDR1 SGHAT, CDR2 FQNNGV. The ends lost 3 bases at V and 5 bases at J; junction bases unmatched: 8. This CDR3 comprises 16 residues. The CDR3 loop is CASSLDTSGGTETQYF. The CDR3 DNA follows: TGTGCCAGCAGCTTGGACACTAGCGGGGGTACGGAGACCCAGTACTTC.

V gene TRBV7-2 combines with J gene TRBJ1-2, with 10 bases identical to TRBD1. Germline CDR1 SGHTA, CDR2 FQGNSA. V lost 1 base, J lost 5 bases, and 4 bases stayed unmatched. The CDR3 length is 15 residues. The CDR3 sequence: CASSLEGQGIYGYTF. CDR3 sequence (DNA): TGTGCCAGCAGCTTAGAGGGACAGGGGATTTATGGCTACACCTTC.

In its sample, this clone was seen a few times. This chain connects TRBV15 to TRBJ2-2; D not resolved. CDR3 length: 15 amino acids. The germline V and J ends were trimmed by 5 bases and 2 bases, with 12 bases remaining between them. The germline gives CDR1 LNHNV, CDR2 YYDKDF (reference sequence). CDR3 amino acids: CATSDWALNTGELFF. The CDR3 bases are TGTGCCACCAGCGATTGGGCCTTAAACACCGGGGAGCTGTTTTTT.

This clone was seen just once. The chain is built from TRBV7-2 and TRBJ2-2; TRBD1 agrees at 10 bases. The germline V gene encodes CDR1 SGHTA and CDR2 FQGNSA. The CDR3 contains 16 residues. Trimming took 3 bases from V and 0 from J; bases not matched to a gene: 1. Written as DNA, the CDR3 is TGTGCCAGCAGCTTCGGACAGGGGGCGAACACCGGGGAGCTGTTTTTT. Its protein product is CASSFGQGANTGELFF.

The chain couples TRBV7-3 to TRBJ1-2, with D possibly matching TRBD1 (5 bases). V lost 5 bases, J lost 1 base, and 8 bases lay in between. The CDR3 contains 13 residues. Germline values: CDR1 SGHTA, CDR2 FQGTGA. For the CDR3, the DNA is TGTGCCAGCAGCAAAGACAGTAACTATGGCTACACCTTC. This sequence encodes CASSKDSNYGYTF.

In its sample, this clone was seen a few times. This chain uses TRBV5-4 with TRBJ1-1; the match to TRBD1 covers 9 bases. The germline CDR1 and CDR2 sequences are SGHNT and YYREEE (reference sequence). The CDR3 runs 14 residues. Trimming took 4 bases from V and 4 from J; bases not matched to a gene: 5. The CDR3 nucleotides read TGTGCCAGCAGCGTTGACAGGGGGAGCACTGAAGCTTTCTTT. This encodes CASSVDRGSTEAFF.

The V and J genes are TRBV6-9 and TRBJ2-3, with 9 bases lining up with TRBD2. The germline gives CDR1 MNHGY, CDR2 SVAAGI. The CDR3 totals 16 residues. With 2 bases clipped from V and 3 bases from J, the junction kept 6 bases outside the gene matches. In DNA form, the CDR3 reads TGTGCCAGCAGTTATGGGGCGGGGGGGCGAACAGATACGCAGTATTTT. This gives the protein CASSYGAGGRTDTQYF.

CDR3 loop: CASSAAPILQGTNTEAFF. DNA of the CDR3: TGTGCCAGCAGCGCCGCTCCGATACTGCAGGGCACGAACACTGAAGCTTTCTTT. This chain joins TRBV7-6 and TRBJ1-1, with D maybe TRBD1 (5 bases). This CDR3 region has 18 residues. The V end was cut by 5 bases, the J end by 1 base, with 23 bases between. The germline V gene has CDR1 SGHVS and CDR2 FNYEAQ.

The chain uses TRBV5-4 and TRBJ2-5; 10 bases fit TRBD2. Per germline, CDR1 SGHNT and CDR2 YYREEE (reference sequence). Trimming took 0 bases from V and 5 from J; bases not matched to a gene: 4. CDR3 length: 15 amino acids. Written as DNA, the CDR3 is TGTGCCAGCAGCTTGGAAGCGGGGGGGACGGAGACCCAGTACTTC. Its protein product is CASSLEAGGTETQYF.

This clone was seen once. CDR3 coding DNA: TGCGCCAGCACCCCCGGGACAGGGTGGTCTGAAGCTTTCTTT. This sequence encodes CASTPGTGWSEAFF. V usage is TRBV5-1 and J usage is TRBJ1-1; 9 bases line up with TRBD1. The germline gives CDR1 SGHRS, CDR2 YFSETQ. The trim removed 6 bases at V and 6 bases at J, leaving 9 bases unmatched. The CDR3 runs 14 residues.

The rearrangement uses TRBV5-4 and TRBJ1-5, with TRBD1 as a possible D gene (5 bases). V gave up 4 bases and J gave up 7 bases, with 15 bases separating them. CDR1 and CDR2 from the germline V gene are SGHNT and YYREEE (reference sequence). The CDR3 consists of 14 residues. The CDR3 DNA reads TGTGCCAGCAGCGTTGCGGGGGGAGACCAGCCCCAGCATTTT. The encoded protein is CASSVAGGDQPQHF.

This chain joins TRBV28 and TRBJ2-7; 8 bases agree with TRBD1. After removal of 4 bases from V and 2 bases from J, the junction contained 7 bases not matched to a gene. Germline V gene lookup returns CDR1 MDHEN and CDR2 SYDVKM. The CDR3 has 15 amino acids. The CDR3 DNA reads TGTGCCAGCAGTTCTAGGGACAGGTCGGCCTACGAGCAGTACTTC. As protein: CASSSRDRSAYEQYF.

This rearrangement joins TRBV5-4 to TRBJ1-1, with 7 nucleotides matching TRBD1. Per germline, CDR1 SGHNT and CDR2 YYREEE (reference sequence). The CDR3 is made up of 14 amino acids. With 4 bases clipped from V and 2 bases from J, the junction kept 5 bases outside the gene matches. Written as DNA, the CDR3 is TGTGCCAGCAGCACCGGGACAGTCAACACTGAAGCTTTCTTT. Its translation: CASSTGTVNTEAFF.

The rearrangement uses TRBV6-2 or TRBV6-3 and TRBJ2-7; possibly TRBD1 for D (6 bases). This CDR3 region has 17 residues. Trimming removed 0 bases at V and 0 bases at J, with 15 bases between. Looked up from germline, CDR1 is MNHEY and CDR2 is SVGEGT. The CDR3 bases are TGTGCCAGCAGTTACTCGTCTCTGGGGGCCCTCTCCTACGAGCAGTACTTC. This encodes CASSYSSLGALSYEQYF.

The rearrangement joins TRBV2 to TRBJ2-7; 7 bases match TRBD1. With 8 bases clipped from V and 0 bases from J, the junction kept 4 bases outside the gene matches. Germline CDR1 and CDR2: SNHLY and FYNNEI. The CDR3 length is 13 residues. Here the CDR3 reads CASGQGVSYEQYF. For the CDR3, the DNA is TGTGCCAGCGGCCAGGGGGTCTCCTACGAGCAGTACTTC. The entire variable domain, with the rest obtained from reference TRBV2 and TRBJ2-7, is as follows: EPEVTQTPSHQVTQMGQEVILRCVPISNHLYFYWYRQILGQKVEFLVSFYNNEISEKSEIFDDQFSVERPDGSNFTLKIRSTKLEDSAMYFCASGQGVSYEQYFGPGTRLTVT.